A selection of T cell receptor beta chains follows, all from one sample in a study of T cells in Graves' hyperthyroidism and ophthalmopathy. Each CDR3 protein gets one entry after TCRdb re-called the multiplex PCR reads with MiXCR. This sample has about 300,000 distinct CDR3 sequences, with roughly 19% found just once. The sample taken for sequencing was blood. These receptors were collected from a middle-aged man with Graves' ophthalmopathy. Each CDR3 is given without its conserved first and last residue. Size is stated for part of the rows, as once, few or many counts, or as a class when the clone is expanded.

v_call: TRBV27; j_call: TRBJ2-1; clone_size: NA; cdr3_aa: ASSLSSGHLQGPPYNEQF
v_call: TRBV29-1; j_call: TRBJ1-4; clone_size: few; cdr3_aa: SVGERNEKLF
v_call: TRBV10-3; j_call: TRBJ2-7; clone_size: many; cdr3_aa: AIAETSGRSSYEQY
v_call: TRBV20-1; j_call: TRBJ2-7; clone_size: many; cdr3_aa: SASRKKWVGSSYEQY
v_call: TRBV11-2; j_call: TRBJ2-5; clone_size: many; cdr3_aa: ASSAGLAGRGETQY
v_call: TRBV6-2/TRBV6-3; j_call: TRBJ2-7; clone_size: once; cdr3_aa: ASGEGRSYEQY
v_call: TRBV6-2/TRBV6-3; j_call: TRBJ2-1; clone_size: few; cdr3_aa: ASSYRVGSSYNEQF
v_call: TRBV6-5; j_call: TRBJ2-7; clone_size: many; cdr3_aa: ASSYVGLAGKSEQY
v_call: TRBV11-2; j_call: TRBJ2-5; clone_size: many; cdr3_aa: ASSRTSGRETQY
v_call: TRBV15; j_call: TRBJ1-1; clone_size: few; cdr3_aa: AAALGNTEAF
v_call: TRBV2; j_call: TRBJ2-1; clone_size: many; cdr3_aa: ASSLQGLSSYNEQF
v_call: TRBV6-5; j_call: TRBJ1-5; clone_size: many; cdr3_aa: ASSYSNRAPQH
v_call: TRBV27; j_call: TRBJ2-7; clone_size: many; cdr3_aa: ASSPGLAVEDEQY
v_call: TRBV6-1; j_call: TRBJ1-1; clone_size: few; cdr3_aa: ASSPRSHTEAF
v_call: TRBV11-2; j_call: TRBJ2-5; clone_size: many; cdr3_aa: ASSALLARQETQY
v_call: TRBV9; j_call: TRBJ2-6; clone_size: few; cdr3_aa: ASSVEGTAGANVLT
v_call: TRBV6-2/TRBV6-3; j_call: TRBJ1-5; clone_size: few; cdr3_aa: ASSYTRGDQPQH
v_call: TRBV6-1; j_call: TRBJ2-7; clone_size: few; cdr3_aa: ASSSGQGVLSEQY
v_call: TRBV12-3/TRBV12-4; j_call: TRBJ1-2; clone_size: NA; cdr3_aa: ASSAQRGYT
v_call: TRBV9; j_call: TRBJ2-7; clone_size: many; cdr3_aa: ASSEGLAGAGEQY
v_call: TRBV6-5; j_call: TRBJ2-2; clone_size: many; cdr3_aa: ASSYRRHGDTGELF
v_call: TRBV5-1; j_call: TRBJ2-7; clone_size: NA; cdr3_aa: ASSPGVTRNEQY